This T cell receptor (beta chain) was sequenced for a study of sequential checkpoint blockade in melanoma. Sample treatment: randomized to nivolumab then ipilimumab (arm A) or the reverse (arm B). Clones were read by immunoSEQ multiplex PCR, and TCRdb kept only the in-frame ones, dropping some. Among approximately 31,000 clones listed, 75% to 90% were seen once. The CDR3 runs to 15 residues. Germline V gene data show CDR1 as MDHEN and CDR2 as SYDVKM. Unmatched junction bases numbered 8, after V lost 5 bases and J lost 2 bases. The sample in question was CD8+ T cells sorted from blood (inferred from file names), obtained from a patient given nivolumab and ipilimumab in sequence. The sequence derives from a human donor with melanoma. The chain combines TRBV28 with TRBJ2-7; TRBD2 aligns across 8 bases. In DNA form, the CDR3 reads TGTGCCAGCAGTCCCCTTAGCGGGACCCCCTACGAGCAGTACTTC. It specifies CASSPLSGTPYEQYF.